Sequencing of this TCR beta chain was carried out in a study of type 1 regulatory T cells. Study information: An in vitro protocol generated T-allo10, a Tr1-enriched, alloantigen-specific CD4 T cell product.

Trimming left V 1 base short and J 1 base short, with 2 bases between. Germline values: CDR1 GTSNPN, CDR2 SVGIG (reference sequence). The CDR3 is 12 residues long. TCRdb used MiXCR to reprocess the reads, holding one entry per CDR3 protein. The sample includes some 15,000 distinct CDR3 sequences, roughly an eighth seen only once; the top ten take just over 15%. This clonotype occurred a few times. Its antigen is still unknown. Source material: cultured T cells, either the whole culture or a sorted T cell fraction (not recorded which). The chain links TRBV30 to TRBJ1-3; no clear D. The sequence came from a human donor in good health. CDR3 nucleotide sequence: TGTGCCTGGAGTGAATCTGGAAACACCATATATTTT. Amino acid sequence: CAWSESGNTIYF. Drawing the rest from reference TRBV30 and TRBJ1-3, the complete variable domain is SQTIHQWPATLVQPVGSPLSLECTVEGTSNPNLYWYRQAAGRGLQLLFYSVGIGQISSEVPQNLSASRPQDRQFILSSKKLLLSDSGFYLCAWSESGNTIYFGEGSWLTVV.